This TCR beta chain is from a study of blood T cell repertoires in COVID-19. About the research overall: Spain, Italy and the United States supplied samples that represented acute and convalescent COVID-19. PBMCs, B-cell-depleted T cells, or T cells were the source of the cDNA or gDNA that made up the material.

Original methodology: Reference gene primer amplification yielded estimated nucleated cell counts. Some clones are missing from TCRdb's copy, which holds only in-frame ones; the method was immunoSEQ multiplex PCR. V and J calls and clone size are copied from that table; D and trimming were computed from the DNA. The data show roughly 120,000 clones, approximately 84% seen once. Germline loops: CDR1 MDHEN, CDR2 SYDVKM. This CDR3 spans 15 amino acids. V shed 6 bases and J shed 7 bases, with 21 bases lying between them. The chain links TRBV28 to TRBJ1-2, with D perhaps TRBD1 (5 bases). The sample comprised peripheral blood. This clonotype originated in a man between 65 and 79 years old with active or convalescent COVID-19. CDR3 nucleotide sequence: TGTGCCAGCAGCCTTCCTGGGTCAGGGTTTGGTGGCTACACCTTC. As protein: CASSLPGSGFGGYTF.